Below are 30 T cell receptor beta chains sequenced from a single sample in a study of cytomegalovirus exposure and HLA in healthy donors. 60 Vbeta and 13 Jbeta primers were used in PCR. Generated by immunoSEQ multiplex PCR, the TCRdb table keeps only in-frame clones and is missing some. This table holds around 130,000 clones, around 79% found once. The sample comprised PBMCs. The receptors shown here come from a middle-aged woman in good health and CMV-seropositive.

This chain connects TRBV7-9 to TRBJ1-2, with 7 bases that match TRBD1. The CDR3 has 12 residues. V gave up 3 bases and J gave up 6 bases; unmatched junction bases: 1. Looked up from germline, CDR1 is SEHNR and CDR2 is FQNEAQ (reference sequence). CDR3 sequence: CASSFTGDGYTF. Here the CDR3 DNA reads TGTGCCAGCAGCTTTACAGGGGATGGCTACACCTTC.

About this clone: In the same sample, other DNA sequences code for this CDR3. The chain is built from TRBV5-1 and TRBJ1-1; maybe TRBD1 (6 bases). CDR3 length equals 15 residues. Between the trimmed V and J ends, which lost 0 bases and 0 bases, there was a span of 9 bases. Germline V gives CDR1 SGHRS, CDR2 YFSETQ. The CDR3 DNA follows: TGCGCCAGCAGCTTGGTTGGGGGCATGAACACTGAAGCTTTCTTT. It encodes CASSLVGGMNTEAFF.

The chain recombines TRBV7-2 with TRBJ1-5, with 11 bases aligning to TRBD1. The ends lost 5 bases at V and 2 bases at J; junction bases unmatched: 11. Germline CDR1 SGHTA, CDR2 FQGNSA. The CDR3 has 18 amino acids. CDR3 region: CASSRKGQGAVGNQPQHF. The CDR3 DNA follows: TGTGCCAGCAGCCGAAAAGGACAGGGGGCTGTCGGCAATCAGCCCCAGCATTTT.

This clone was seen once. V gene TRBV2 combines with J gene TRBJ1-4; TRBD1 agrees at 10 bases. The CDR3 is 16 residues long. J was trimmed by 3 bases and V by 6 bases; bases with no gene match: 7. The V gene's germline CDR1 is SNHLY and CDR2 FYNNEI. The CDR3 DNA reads TGTGCCAGCAGAGAACGACAGGGGGCGGCTAATGAAAAACTGTTTTTT. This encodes CASRERQGAANEKLFF.

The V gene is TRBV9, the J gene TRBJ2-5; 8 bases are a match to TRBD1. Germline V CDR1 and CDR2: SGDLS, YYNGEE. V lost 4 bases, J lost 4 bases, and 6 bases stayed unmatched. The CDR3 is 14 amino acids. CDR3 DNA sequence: TGTGCCAGCAGCCCCCAGGGGGCCGGAGAGACCCAGTACTTC. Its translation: CASSPQGAGETQYF.

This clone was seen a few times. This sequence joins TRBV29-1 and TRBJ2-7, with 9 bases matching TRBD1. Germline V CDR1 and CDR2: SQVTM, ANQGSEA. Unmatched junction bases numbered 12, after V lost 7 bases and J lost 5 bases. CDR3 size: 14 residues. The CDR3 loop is CSADLGTGINEQYF. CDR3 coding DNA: TGCAGCGCAGACCTAGGGACAGGGATCAACGAGCAGTACTTC.

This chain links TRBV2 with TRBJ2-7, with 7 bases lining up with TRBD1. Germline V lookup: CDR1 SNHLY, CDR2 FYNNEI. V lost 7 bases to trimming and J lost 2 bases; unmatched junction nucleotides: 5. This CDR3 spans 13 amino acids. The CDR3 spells CASTTGVTYEQYF. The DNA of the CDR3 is TGTGCCAGCACCACAGGGGTGACCTACGAGCAGTACTTC.

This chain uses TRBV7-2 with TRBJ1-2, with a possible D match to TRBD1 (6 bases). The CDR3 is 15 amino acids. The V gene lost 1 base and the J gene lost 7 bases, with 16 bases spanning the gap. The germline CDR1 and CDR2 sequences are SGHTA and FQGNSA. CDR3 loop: CASSLDWQGQSGYTF. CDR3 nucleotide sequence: TGTGCCAGCAGCTTAGACTGGCAGGGGCAGAGTGGCTACACCTTC.

This chain's CDR3 is CASSLPNTDTQYF. The CDR3 coding sequence is TGTGCCAGCAGCTTACCTAACACAGATACGCAGTATTTT. The rearrangement joins TRBV7-2 to TRBJ2-3; no definite D call. V was trimmed by 2 bases and J by 2 bases, leaving 5 bases between them. Germline V gene sequence: CDR1 SGHTA, CDR2 FQGNSA. The CDR3 covers 13 residues.

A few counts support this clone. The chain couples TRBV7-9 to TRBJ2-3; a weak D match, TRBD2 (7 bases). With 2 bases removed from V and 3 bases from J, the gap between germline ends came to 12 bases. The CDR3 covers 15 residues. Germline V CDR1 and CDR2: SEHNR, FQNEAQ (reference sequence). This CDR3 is CASSLRGADTDTQYF. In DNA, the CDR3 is TGTGCCAGCAGCTTACGGGGGGCCGATACAGATACGCAGTATTTT. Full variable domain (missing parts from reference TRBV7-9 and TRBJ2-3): DTGVSQNPRHKITKRGQNVTFRCDPISEHNRLYWYRQTLGQGPEFLTYFQNEAQLEKSRLLSDRFSAERPKGSFSTLEIQRTEQGDSAMYLCASSLRGADTDTQYFGPGTRLTVL.

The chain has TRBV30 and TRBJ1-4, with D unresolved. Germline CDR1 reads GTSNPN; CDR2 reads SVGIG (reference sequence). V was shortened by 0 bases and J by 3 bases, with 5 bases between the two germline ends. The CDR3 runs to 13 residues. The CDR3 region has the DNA TGTGCCTGGAGTGTACGGGCTAATGAAAAACTGTTTTTT. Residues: CAWSVRANEKLFF.

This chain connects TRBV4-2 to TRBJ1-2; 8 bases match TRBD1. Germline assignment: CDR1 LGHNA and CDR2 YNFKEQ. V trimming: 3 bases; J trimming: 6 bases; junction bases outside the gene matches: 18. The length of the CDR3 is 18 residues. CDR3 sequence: CASSQETGVRLLVNGYTF. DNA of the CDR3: TGTGCCAGCAGCCAGGAGACAGGGGTCCGACTTTTGGTGAATGGCTACACCTTC.

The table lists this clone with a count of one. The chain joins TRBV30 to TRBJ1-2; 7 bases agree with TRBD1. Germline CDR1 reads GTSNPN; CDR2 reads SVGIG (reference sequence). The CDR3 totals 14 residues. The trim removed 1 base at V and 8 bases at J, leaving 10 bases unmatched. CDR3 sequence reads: CAWSAGRQGGGYTF. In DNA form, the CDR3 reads TGTGCCTGGAGTGCGGGGAGACAGGGCGGGGGCTACACCTTC.

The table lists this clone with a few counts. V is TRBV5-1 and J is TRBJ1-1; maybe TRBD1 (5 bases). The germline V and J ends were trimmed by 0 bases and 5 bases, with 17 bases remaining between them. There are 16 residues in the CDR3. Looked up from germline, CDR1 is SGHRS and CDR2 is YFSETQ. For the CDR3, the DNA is TGCGCCAGCAGCTTGGCCCTTGGAGGGGCGAGAACTGAAGCTTTCTTT. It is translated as CASSLALGGARTEAFF. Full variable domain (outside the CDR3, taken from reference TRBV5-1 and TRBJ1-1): KAGVTQTPRYLIKTRGQQVTLSCSPISGHRSVSWYQQTPGQGLQFLFEYFSETQRNKGNFPGRFSGRQFSNSRSEMNVSTLELGDSALYLCASSLALGGARTEAFFGQGTRLTVV.

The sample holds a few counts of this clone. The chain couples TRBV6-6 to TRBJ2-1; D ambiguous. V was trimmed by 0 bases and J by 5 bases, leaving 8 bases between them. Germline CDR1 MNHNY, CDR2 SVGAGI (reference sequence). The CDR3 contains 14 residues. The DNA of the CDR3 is TGTGCCAGCAGTTACTCGCGACTGAACAATGAGCAGTTCTTC. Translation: CASSYSRLNNEQFF.

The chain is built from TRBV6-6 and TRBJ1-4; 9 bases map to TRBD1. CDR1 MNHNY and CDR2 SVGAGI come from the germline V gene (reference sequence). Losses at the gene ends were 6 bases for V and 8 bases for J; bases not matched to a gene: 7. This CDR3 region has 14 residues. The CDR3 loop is CASSQQGAWEKLFF. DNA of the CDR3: TGTGCCAGCAGCCAACAGGGGGCTTGGGAAAAACTGTTTTTT.

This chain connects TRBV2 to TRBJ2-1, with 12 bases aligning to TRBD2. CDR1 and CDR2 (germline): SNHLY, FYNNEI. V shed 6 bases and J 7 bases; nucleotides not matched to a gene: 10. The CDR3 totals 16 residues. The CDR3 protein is CASRFLAGGTSNEQFF. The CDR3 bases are TGTGCCAGCAGATTTCTAGCGGGGGGGACCTCTAATGAGCAGTTCTTC.

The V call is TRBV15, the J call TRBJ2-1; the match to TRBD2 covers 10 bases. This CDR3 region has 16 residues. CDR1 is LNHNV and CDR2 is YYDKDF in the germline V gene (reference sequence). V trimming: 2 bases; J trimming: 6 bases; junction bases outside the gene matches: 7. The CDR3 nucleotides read TGTGCCACCAGCAGAATGAGCGGGGGGGCGGGCAATGAGCAGTTCTTC. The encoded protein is CATSRMSGGAGNEQFF.

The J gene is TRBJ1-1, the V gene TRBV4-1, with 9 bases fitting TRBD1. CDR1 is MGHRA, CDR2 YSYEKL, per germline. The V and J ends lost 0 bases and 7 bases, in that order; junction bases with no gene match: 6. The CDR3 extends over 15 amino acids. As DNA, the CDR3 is TGCGCCAGCAGCCAAGATCCGGGACAGGGAATTGAAGCTTTCTTT. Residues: CASSQDPGQGIEAFF.

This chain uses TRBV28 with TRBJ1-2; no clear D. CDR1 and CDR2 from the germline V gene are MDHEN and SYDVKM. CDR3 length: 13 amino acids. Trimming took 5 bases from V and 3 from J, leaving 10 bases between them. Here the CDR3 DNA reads TGTGCCAGCAGTGATATGATAGACTATGGCTACACCTTC. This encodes CASSDMIDYGYTF.

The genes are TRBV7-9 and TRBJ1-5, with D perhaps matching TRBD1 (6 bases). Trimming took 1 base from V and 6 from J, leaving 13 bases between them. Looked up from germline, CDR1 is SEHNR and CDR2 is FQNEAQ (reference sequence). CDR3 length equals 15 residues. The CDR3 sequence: CASSLEGGQFQPQHF. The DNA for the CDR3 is TGTGCCAGCAGCTTAGAGGGGGGGCAGTTTCAGCCCCAGCATTTT.

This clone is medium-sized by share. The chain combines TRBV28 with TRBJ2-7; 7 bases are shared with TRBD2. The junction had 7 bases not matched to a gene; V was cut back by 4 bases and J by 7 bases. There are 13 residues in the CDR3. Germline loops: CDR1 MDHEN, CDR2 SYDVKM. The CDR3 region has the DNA TGTGCCAGCAGTTCTGATCTAGCGGCAGAGCAGTACTTC. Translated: CASSSDLAAEQYF.

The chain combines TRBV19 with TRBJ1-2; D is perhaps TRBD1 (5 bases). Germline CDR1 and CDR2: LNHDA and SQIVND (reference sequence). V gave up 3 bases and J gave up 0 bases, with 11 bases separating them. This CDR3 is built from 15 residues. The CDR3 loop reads CASSIQTDTNYGYTF. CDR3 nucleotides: TGTGCCAGTAGTATTCAGACGGACACTAACTATGGCTACACCTTC.

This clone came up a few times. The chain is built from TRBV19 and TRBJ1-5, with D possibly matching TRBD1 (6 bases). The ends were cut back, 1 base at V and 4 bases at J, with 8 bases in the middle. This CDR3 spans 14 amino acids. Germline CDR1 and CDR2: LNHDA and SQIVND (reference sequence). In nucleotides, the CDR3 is TGTGCCAGTAGTATAGCAGGGGATAATCAGCCCCAGCATTTT. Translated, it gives CASSIAGDNQPQHF. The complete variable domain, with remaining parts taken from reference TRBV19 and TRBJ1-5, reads DGGITQSPKYLFRKEGQNVTLSCEQNLNHDAMYWYRQDPGQGLRLIYYSQIVNDFQKGDIAEGYSVSREKKESFPLTVTSAQKNPTAFYLCASSIAGDNQPQHFGDGTRLSIL.

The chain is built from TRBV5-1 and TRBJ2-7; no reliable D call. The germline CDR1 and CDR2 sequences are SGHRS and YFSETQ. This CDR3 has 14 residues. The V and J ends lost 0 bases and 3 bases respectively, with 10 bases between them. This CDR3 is CASSLEYTGYEQYF. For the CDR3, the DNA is TGCGCCAGCAGCTTGGAGTACACGGGCTACGAGCAGTACTTC.

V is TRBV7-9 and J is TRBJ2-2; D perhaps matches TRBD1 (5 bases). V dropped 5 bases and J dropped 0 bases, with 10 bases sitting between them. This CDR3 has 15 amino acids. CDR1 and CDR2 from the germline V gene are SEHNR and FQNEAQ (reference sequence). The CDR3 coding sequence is TGTGCCAGCAGCGGTGGACATTCGAACACCGGGGAGCTGTTTTTT. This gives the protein CASSGGHSNTGELFF.

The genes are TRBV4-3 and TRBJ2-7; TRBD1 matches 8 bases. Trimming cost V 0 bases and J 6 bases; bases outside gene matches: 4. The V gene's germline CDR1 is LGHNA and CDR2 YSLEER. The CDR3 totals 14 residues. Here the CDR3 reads CASSQDRTGGEQYF. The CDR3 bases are TGCGCCAGCAGCCAAGATCGAACAGGGGGCGAGCAGTACTTC.

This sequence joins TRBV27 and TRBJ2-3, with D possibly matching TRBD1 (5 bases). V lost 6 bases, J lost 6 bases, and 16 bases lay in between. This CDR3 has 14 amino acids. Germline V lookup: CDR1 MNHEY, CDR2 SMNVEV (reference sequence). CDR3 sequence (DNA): TGTGCCAGCAGCCCTGGTGCAGGGATTGATACGCAGTATTTT. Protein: CASSPGAGIDTQYF.

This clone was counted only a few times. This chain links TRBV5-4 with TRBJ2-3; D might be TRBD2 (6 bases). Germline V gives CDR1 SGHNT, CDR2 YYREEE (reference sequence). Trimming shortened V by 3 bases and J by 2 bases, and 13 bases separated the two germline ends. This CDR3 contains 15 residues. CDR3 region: CASSSGGSDTDTQYF. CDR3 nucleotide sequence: TGTGCCAGCAGCTCCGGAGGGTCCGACACAGATACGCAGTATTTT.

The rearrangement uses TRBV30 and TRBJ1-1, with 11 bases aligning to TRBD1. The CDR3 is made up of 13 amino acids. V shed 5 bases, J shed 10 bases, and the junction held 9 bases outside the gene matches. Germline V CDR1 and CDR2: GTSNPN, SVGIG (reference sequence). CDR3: CAWGGQGVLVAFF. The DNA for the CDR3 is TGTGCCTGGGGGGGACAGGGGGTTCTGGTAGCTTTCTTT. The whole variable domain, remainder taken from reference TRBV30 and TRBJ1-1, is SQTIHQWPATLVQPVGSPLSLECTVEGTSNPNLYWYRQAAGRGLQLLFYSVGIGQISSEVPQNLSASRPQDRQFILSSKKLLLSDSGFYLCAWGGQGVLVAFFGQGTRLTVV.